This paragraph covers one T cell receptor beta chain sequence. This clonotype was seen a few times. The antigen this receptor binds is unknown. No per-base quality is available; no much larger clone lies one base away. The sample comes from a study of human T cells and chemical hapten exposure (dated by TCRdb to the early 2020s). With respect to the entire study: For sensitization, 2% DPC in acetone was applied to a roughly 2 cm by roughly 2 cm area of upper inner arm skin. Throughout the study period of 20 to 30 weeks, patients also received therapeutic DPC doses to the scalp every week. Patch testing on the upper back used Finn chambers containing 0.01% DPC, with scoring done after 6 days according to International Contact Dermatitis Research Group standards. Alopecia areata with under or over 50% scalp involvement, alopecia totalis and alopecia universalis were represented in the patient cohort, which was mostly female. Libraries were combined into a pool for sequencing, and differences in TCR yield between samples came mainly from small differences in library volumes within the pool. The study tracked peripheral blood TCR repertoire changes in vivo during primary and secondary sensitization to the hapten diphenylcyclopropenone (DPC) in alopecia patients. Blood samples were taken from patients before sensitization (week 0) and at 2, 6 and about 24 weeks after DPC sensitization. Approximately 28 alopecia patients gave blood for TCR sequencing at one to four time points (pre-sensitization, 2, 6 and 24 weeks). The investigation overall reported the following: Patch test score was positively correlated with the number of PT1 expanded TCRs, with significance at thresholds 8, 16 and 32 but not at 4. The number of TCRs above 1 in 1000 frequency did not change with DPC sensitization; there was no evidence of global repertoire structure alterations. After repeated subsampling, changes were observed in the strength of the expansion versus patch-test correlation and in the threshold at which the correlation became significant. Because every patient had alopecia, a presumed autoimmune disease, the patients' immune response might differ from that of healthy individuals. Compared with pre-sensitization or healthy control sets, expanded TCRs formed significantly more large CDR3 similarity clusters, which is consistent with antigen-driven responses.

The library was generated by RACE. Instrument used: NextSeq 500. During library preparation, unique molecular identifiers were attached to individual cDNA molecules so that TCRs could be counted in a quantitative, reproducible way. From each blood RNA sample, both TCR alpha and TCR beta chains were sequenced. The source study handled its data this way. Samples had a median of 95,638 TCRs, with a range from roughly 20,000 to 700,000. The Decombinator software suite was used to annotate the V, J and CDR3 of the TCR reads. For the PS versus PT1 abundance plots, all samples were subsampled to the same number of TCRs (28,000). TCRs were defined as expanded if absent before sensitization and observed at least eight times at the 2-week time point. TCRdb reprocessed the public reads (quality trimming at Q25 with fastp, clone calling with MiXCR) and kept in-frame beta chains. When rows share a CDR3 protein, they turn into one entry using the most common DNA and genes. TCRdb's processing, not the study's, gives the V and J calls here. Recorded for this sample are fewer than 400,000 distinct CDR3 sequences; around 7% of them occurred a single time. The ten largest clonotypes hold 8.4% of the sample.

V was cut back by 6 bases and J by 6 bases, leaving a gap of 15 bases between them. Based on the germline V gene (reference sequence), the CDR1 and CDR2 sequences are LNHDA and SQIVND. The CDR3 starts with the cysteine, ends with the phenylalanine, and has 13 residues. Only the CDR3 part of the read is kept: 39 bases, read in frame from the first base. Taken with the paper, the label for time point translates to: patch test 1, 2 weeks after DPC sensitization. The treatment or condition label corresponds to: therapeutic diphenylcyclopropenone sensitization with weekly scalp DPC. At each patch-test visit, blood was drawn before the patch test was applied. To be eligible, patients had to be aged 18 to 70, diagnosed with alopecia and judged suitable for DPC therapy, while pregnant patients were excluded. Unfractionated whole blood was collected in Tempus Blood RNA tubes, and total RNA was extracted from that blood.

The V gene is TRBV19 and the J gene is TRBJ2-7; the best D guess is TRBD1, with 6 bases matching. This sequence was found in a woman aged 18-35 years with alopecia areata. Some clones in this sample may be carry-over from other donors' samples. Material: whole blood, obtained in connection with sensitization to the hapten diphenylcyclopropenone (DPC). This receptor carries the CDR3 CASRAQGKGEQYF. Read as DNA, the sequence is TGTGCCAGTAGGGCACAGGGTAAGGGCGAGCAGTACTTC.